This TCR beta chain comes out of a study of cytomegalovirus exposure and HLA in healthy donors. As concerns this clone: Its antigen is currently unknown.

PCR primers comprised 60 Vbeta and 13 Jbeta primers. This table comes from immunoSEQ multiplex PCR, and its TCRdb copy is limited to in-frame clones, with some not included. The table lists roughly 90,000 clones, roughly 82% of them singletons, with 3% to 3.5% in the top ten. Germline V gene lookup returns CDR1 SGHTA and CDR2 FQGNSA. The CDR3 is 15 residues long. Losses at the gene ends were 5 bases for V and 2 bases for J; bases not matched to a gene: 8. Each donor was healthy, and each was a bone marrow donor. These donors counted as nominally healthy when sampled, but unrecorded immune exposures were likely. Study-level points and caveats: Three chains linked to CMV were shown in vitro to be specific for CMV antigens. Judged likely to be a sequencing artifact was a cluster of highly shared sequence variants.

J is TRBJ1-1 and V is TRBV7-2, with 7 bases identical to TRBD1. This receptor was obtained from a man aged 25-40 years in good health and CMV-seropositive. The sample comprised PBMCs. CDR3 bases: TGTGCCAGCAGCCCAGAGGGACAGACAAACACTGAAGCTTTCTTT. This encodes CASSPEGQTNTEAFF.